Presented here are 5 T cell receptor beta chains from one specimen sequenced in a study of blood T cell repertoires in COVID-19. The assay was immunoSEQ multiplex PCR, and TCRdb's table has in-frame clones only and misses some. The sample shows 450,000 or so clones, 70% to 90% of them seen only once. The sequenced sample was peripheral blood. All receptors come from a man aged 18 to 30 with COVID-19, enrolled during active disease.

The J gene is TRBJ1-1, the V gene TRBV14, with D possibly matching TRBD1 (5 bases). Germline CDR1 and CDR2: SGHDN and FVKESK. V was shortened by 4 bases and J by 1 base, with 10 bases between the two germline ends. This CDR3 contains 14 residues. This CDR3 reads CASSPGHKNTEAFF. In nucleotides, the CDR3 is TGTGCCAGCAGCCCTGGACACAAGAACACTGAAGCTTTCTTT.

V and J are TRBV2 and TRBJ1-1; perhaps TRBD1 as D (6 bases). The CDR3 runs to 19 residues. V lost 4 bases and J 3 bases, leaving 27 bases between the germline ends. CDR1 is SNHLY, CDR2 FYNNEI, per germline. The CDR3 is CASSGARLTTGSGYTEAFF. The CDR3 DNA sequence: TGTGCCAGCAGTGGAGCAAGGCTAACAACAGGGAGTGGGTACACTGAAGCTTTCTTT.

The chain recombines TRBV2 with TRBJ1-2; unclear D gene. Germline CDR1 and CDR2: SNHLY and FYNNEI. The CDR3 runs 11 residues. V lost 6 bases and J 5 bases, leaving 7 bases between the germline ends. The CDR3 protein is CASSGEYGYTF. CDR3 DNA: TGTGCCAGCAGCGGAGAGTATGGCTACACCTTC. Together with reference TRBV2 and TRBJ1-2, the CDR3 gives the full variable domain: EPEVTQTPSHQVTQMGQEVILRCVPISNHLYFYWYRQILGQKVEFLVSFYNNEISEKSEIFDDQFSVERPDGSNFTLKIRSTKLEDSAMYFCASSGEYGYTFGSGTRLTVV.

This chain joins TRBV5-1 and TRBJ1-2, with D maybe TRBD1 (5 bases). CDR1 is SGHRS and CDR2 is YFSETQ in the germline V gene. The CDR3 totals 17 residues. V dropped 0 bases and J dropped 4 bases, with 19 bases sitting between them. As DNA, the CDR3 is TGCGCCAGCAGCTTGGCTCGTGGGACGGGAGACCCCTATGGCTACACCTTC. Translation gives CASSLARGTGDPYGYTF.

CDR3 sequence (DNA): TGTGCCAGTGGACGACTAGCGGGAGCCGTTATCAATGAGCAGTTCTTC. Protein product: CASGRLAGAVINEQFF. The V call is TRBV19, the J call TRBJ2-1; 12 nucleotides align to TRBD2. Looked up from germline, CDR1 is LNHDA and CDR2 is SQIVND (reference sequence). The CDR3 consists of 16 residues. V gave up 8 bases and J gave up 6 bases; unmatched junction bases: 11.